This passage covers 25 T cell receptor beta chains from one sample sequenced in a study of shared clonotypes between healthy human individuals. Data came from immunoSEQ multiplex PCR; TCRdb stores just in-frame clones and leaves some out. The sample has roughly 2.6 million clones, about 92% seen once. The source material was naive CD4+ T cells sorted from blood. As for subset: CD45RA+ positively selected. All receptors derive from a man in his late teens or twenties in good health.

The CDR3 is CASSTRAGDSSGANVLTF. CDR3 bases: TGTGCCAGTAGTACAAGGGCGGGGGACTCCTCTGGGGCCAACGTCCTGACTTTC. The V call is TRBV19, the J call TRBJ2-6; 7 bases are a match to TRBD2. J was trimmed by 0 bases and V by 4 bases; bases with no gene match: 9. The CDR3 covers 18 residues. Germline V lookup: CDR1 LNHDA, CDR2 SQIVND (reference sequence). The whole variable domain, filled in from reference TRBV19 and TRBJ2-6, reads DGGITQSPKYLFRKEGQNVTLSCEQNLNHDAMYWYRQDPGQGLRLIYYSQIVNDFQKGDIAEGYSVSREKKESFPLTVTSAQKNPTAFYLCASSTRAGDSSGANVLTFGAGSRLTVL.

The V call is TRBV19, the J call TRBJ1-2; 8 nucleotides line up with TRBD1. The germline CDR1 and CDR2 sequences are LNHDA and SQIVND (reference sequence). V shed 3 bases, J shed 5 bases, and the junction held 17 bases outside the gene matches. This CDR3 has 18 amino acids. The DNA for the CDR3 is TGTGCCAGTAGTATCAATGAGGGGCGGACAGGGAGTTCGTATGGCTACACCTTC. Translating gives CASSINEGRTGSSYGYTF.

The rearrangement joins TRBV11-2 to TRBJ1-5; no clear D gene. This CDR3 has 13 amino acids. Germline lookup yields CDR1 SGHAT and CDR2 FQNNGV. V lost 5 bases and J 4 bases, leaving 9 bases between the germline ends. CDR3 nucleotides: TGTGCCAGCAGCAGAGGCCTTAATCAGCCCCAGCATTTT. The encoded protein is CASSRGLNQPQHF.

CDR3 amino acids: CASSLAGTGANVLTF. The CDR3 DNA reads TGTGCCAGCAGCTTAGCAGGGACTGGGGCCAACGTCCTGACTTTC. The chain couples TRBV11-2 to TRBJ2-6; TRBD1 might be the D (5 bases). V dropped 1 base and J dropped 2 bases, with 6 bases sitting between them. Germline CDR1 SGHAT, CDR2 FQNNGV. This CDR3 has 15 residues. Complete variable domain (other parts from reference TRBV11-2 and TRBJ2-6): EAGVAQSPRYKIIEKRQSVAFWCNPISGHATLYWYQQILGQGPKLLIQFQNNGVVDDSQLPKDRFSAERLKGVDSTLKIQPAKLEDSAVYLCASSLAGTGANVLTFGAGSRLTVL.

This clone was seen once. CDR3 region: CSVAGLGGPFTGELFF. The CDR3 DNA reads TGCAGCGTTGCAGGTCTAGGAGGCCCGTTCACCGGGGAGCTGTTTTTT. The chain carries TRBV29-1 and TRBJ2-2, with D possibly matching TRBD2 (5 bases). The CDR3 is made up of 16 amino acids. The germline gives CDR1 SQVTM, CDR2 ANQGSEA. Trimming removed 4 bases at V and 4 bases at J, with 19 bases between.

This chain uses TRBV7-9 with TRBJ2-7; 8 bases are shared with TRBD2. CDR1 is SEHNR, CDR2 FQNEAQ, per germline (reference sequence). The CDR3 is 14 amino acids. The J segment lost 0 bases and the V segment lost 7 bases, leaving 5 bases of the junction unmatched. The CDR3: CASTRGLDSYEQYF. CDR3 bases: TGTGCCAGCACCCGGGGACTAGACTCCTACGAGCAGTACTTC.

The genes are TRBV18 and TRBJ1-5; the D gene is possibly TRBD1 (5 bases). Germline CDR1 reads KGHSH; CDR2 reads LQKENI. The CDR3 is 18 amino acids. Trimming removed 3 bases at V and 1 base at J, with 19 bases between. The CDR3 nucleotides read TGTGCCAGCTCACCTACACTGGGAGGGACGGGGAGCAATCAGCCCCAGCATTTT. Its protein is CASSPTLGGTGSNQPQHF.

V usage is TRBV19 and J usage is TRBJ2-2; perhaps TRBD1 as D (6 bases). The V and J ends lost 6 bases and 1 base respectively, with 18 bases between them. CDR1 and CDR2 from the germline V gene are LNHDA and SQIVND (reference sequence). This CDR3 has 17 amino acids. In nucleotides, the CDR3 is TGTGCCAGTAGAAAATACGAGGGGGAAGGGAACACCGGGGAGCTGTTTTTT. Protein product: CASRKYEGEGNTGELFF.

The CDR3 spells CATSRAGVSVYEQYF. The DNA for the CDR3 is TGTGCCACCAGCAGAGCAGGAGTATCCGTCTACGAGCAGTACTTC. This chain joins TRBV15 and TRBJ2-7; D gene uncertain. With 1 base removed from V and 3 bases from J, the gap between germline ends came to 13 bases. Germline V gene data show CDR1 as LNHNV and CDR2 as YYDKDF (reference sequence). The CDR3 spans 15 residues.

This chain's CDR3 is CASSLQTVPGSPLHF. The CDR3 coding sequence is TGTGCCAGCAGCTTACAGACAGTTCCAGGATCACCCCTCCACTTT. V and J are TRBV7-6 and TRBJ1-6; D perhaps matches TRBD1 (5 bases). The V gene lost 2 bases and the J gene lost 10 bases, with 15 bases spanning the gap. The CDR3 runs to 15 residues. CDR1 is SGHVS and CDR2 is FNYEAQ in the germline V gene.

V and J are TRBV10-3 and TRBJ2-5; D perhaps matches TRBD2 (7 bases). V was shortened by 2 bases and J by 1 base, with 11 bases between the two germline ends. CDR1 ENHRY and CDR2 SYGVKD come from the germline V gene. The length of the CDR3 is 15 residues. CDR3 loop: CAISEGGGPQETQYF. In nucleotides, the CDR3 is TGTGCCATCAGTGAGGGCGGGGGCCCCCAAGAGACCCAGTACTTC.

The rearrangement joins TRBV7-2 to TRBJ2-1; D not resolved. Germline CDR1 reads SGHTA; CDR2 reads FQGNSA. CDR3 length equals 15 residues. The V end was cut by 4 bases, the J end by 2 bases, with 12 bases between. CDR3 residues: CASSSLPSPYNEQFF. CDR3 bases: TGTGCCAGCAGCTCACTACCCTCCCCCTACAATGAGCAGTTCTTC. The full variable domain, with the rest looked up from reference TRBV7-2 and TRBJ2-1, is GAGVSQSPSNKVTEKGKDVELRCDPISGHTALYWYRQSLGQGLEFLIYFQGNSAPDKSGLPSDRFSAERTGGSVSTLTIQRTQQEDSAVYLCASSSLPSPYNEQFFGPGTRLTVL.

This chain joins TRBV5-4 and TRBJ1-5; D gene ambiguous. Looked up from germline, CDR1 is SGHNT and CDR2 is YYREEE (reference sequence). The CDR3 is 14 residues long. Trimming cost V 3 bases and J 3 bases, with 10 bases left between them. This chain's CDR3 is CASSSGTDNQPQHF. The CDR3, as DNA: TGTGCCAGCAGCTCGGGTACGGACAATCAGCCCCAGCATTTT. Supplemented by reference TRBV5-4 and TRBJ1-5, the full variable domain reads ETGVTQSPTHLIKTRGQQVTLRCSSQSGHNTVSWYQQALGQGPQFIFQYYREEENGRGNFPPRFSGLQFPNYSSELNVNALELDDSALYLCASSSGTDNQPQHFGDGTRLSIL.

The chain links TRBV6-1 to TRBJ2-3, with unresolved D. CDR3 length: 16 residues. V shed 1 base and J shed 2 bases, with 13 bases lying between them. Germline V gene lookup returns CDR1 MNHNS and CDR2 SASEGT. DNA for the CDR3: TGTGCCAGCAGTGAAGTTTACGGCCTTATCACAGATACGCAGTATTTT. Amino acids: CASSEVYGLITDTQYF.

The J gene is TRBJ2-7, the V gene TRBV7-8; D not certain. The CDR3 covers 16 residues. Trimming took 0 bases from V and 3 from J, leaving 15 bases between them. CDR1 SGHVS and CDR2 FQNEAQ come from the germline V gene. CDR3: CASSLAAVVNVYEQYF. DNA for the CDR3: TGTGCCAGCAGCTTAGCGGCGGTCGTAAATGTCTACGAGCAGTACTTC.

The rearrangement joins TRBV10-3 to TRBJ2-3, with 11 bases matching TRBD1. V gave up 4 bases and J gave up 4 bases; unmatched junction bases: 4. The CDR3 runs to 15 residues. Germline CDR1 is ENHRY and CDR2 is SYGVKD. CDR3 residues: CAISAGDRGSDTQYF. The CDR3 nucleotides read TGTGCCATCAGTGCGGGGGACAGGGGGTCAGATACGCAGTATTTT.

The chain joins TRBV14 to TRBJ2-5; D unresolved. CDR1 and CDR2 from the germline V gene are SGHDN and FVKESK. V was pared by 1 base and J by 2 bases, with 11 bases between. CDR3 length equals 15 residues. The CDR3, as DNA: TGTGCCAGCAGCCAAGTTGGTATGGGACAAGAGACCCAGTACTTC. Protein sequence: CASSQVGMGQETQYF.

The CDR3 reads CASFKTGQVIEAFF. In DNA form, the CDR3 reads TGTGCCAGCTTTAAGACGGGGCAGGTGATCGAAGCTTTCTTT. This rearrangement joins TRBV6-6 to TRBJ1-1, with a weak D call TRBD1 (5 bases). The CDR3 extends over 14 amino acids. Germline-derived CDR1 and CDR2 are MNHNY and SVGAGI (reference sequence). Trimming left V 8 bases short and J 8 bases short, with 21 bases between.

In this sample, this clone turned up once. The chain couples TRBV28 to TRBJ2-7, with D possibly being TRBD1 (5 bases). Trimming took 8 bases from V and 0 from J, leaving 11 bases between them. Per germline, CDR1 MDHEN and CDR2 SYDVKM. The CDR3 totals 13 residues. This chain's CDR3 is CASCQGGSYEQYF. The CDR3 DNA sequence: TGTGCCAGCTGCCAGGGTGGCTCCTACGAGCAGTACTTC.

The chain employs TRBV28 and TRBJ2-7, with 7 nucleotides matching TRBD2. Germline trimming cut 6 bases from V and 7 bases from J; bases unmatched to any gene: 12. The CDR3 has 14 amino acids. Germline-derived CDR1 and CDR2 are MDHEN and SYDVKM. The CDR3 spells CASRTSAWGWEQYF. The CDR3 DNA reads TGTGCCAGCAGAACTAGCGCCTGGGGATGGGAGCAGTACTTC.

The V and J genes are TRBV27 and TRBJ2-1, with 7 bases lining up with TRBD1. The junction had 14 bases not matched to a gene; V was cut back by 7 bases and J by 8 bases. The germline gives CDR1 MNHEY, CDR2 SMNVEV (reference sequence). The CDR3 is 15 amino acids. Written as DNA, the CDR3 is TGTGCCAGCACCGGGCCGGGGACAGCCAGTCATGAGCAGTTCTTC. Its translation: CASTGPGTASHEQFF.

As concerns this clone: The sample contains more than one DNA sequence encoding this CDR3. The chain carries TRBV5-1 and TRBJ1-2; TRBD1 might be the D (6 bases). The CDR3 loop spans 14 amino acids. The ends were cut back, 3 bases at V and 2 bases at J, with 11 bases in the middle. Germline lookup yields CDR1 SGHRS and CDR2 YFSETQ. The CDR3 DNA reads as TGCGCCAGCAGCTCGACAGGCTCAAACTATGGCTACACCTTC. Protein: CASSSTGSNYGYTF.

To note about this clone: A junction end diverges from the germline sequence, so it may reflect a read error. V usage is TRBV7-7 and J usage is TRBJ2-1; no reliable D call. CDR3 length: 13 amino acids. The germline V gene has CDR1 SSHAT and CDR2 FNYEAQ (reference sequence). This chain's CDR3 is CASSLADTNEQFF. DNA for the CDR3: TGTGCTAGCAGCTTAGCCGACACCAATGAGCAGTTCTTC.

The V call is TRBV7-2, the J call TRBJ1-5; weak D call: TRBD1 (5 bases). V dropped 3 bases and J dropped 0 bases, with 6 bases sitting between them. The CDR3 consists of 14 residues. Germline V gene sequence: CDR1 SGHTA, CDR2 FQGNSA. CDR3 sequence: CASSFRASNQPQHF. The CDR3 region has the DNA TGTGCCAGCAGCTTCAGGGCTAGCAATCAGCCCCAGCATTTT.

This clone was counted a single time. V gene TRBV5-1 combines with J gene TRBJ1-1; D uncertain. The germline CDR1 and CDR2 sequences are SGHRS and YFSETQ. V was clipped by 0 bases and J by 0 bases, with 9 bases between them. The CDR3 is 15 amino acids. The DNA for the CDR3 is TGCGCCAGCAGCTTGGTGCTGGGGATGAACACTGAAGCTTTCTTT. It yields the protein CASSLVLGMNTEAFF.